The present entry profiles one T cell receptor (beta chain) with its context. Germline V lookup: CDR1 MDHEN, CDR2 SYDVKM. The V end lost 3 bases, the J end lost 4 bases, and 15 bases lay between the germline ends. The CDR3 runs 15 residues. The data originate from a study of blood T cell repertoires in COVID-19. At the level of the study: In each case, the material was cDNA or gDNA derived from T cells, B-cell-depleted T cells, or PBMCs.

Data came from immunoSEQ multiplex PCR; TCRdb stores just in-frame clones and leaves some out. The sample holds about 280,000 clones, 75% to 90% seen once. This sequence originates from a woman between 65 and 79 years old with COVID-19, enrolled during active disease. This chain uses TRBV28 with TRBJ1-1, with D unresolved. The sample was peripheral blood. In DNA, the CDR3 is TGTGCCAGCAGTTTGACGACACGGGGTCGCACTGAAGCTTTCTTT. Protein sequence: CASSLTTRGRTEAFF.